The entry below describes one T cell receptor (beta chain). Its antigen is still unknown. This sample stems from a study of T cells after yellow fever vaccination. Study-wide results and limits: It was the secondary response that reached its peak faster, day 5 versus 15, but it was weaker. Highly abundant clonotypes carried over from the bulk population could end up in FACS-sorted repertoires as contaminants. Booster samples showed a return of most primary-vaccination clones (approximately 96% CD4, approximately 88% CD8).

TCRdb recomputed calls from the 5' RACE reads with MiXCR, one row per CDR3 protein. Of 240,000 or so distinct CDR3 sequences listed, less than 9% are singletons. V was clipped by 6 bases and J by 1 base, with 34 bases between them. This CDR3 has 22 amino acids. Germline assignment: CDR1 MNHEY and CDR2 SVGEGT. This sequence was found in a young man who received the YFV17D yellow fever vaccine. The sample here was CD4+ T cells sorted from PBMCs, taken 15 days after the yellow fever booster vaccination. The chain combines TRBV6-2 or TRBV6-3 with TRBJ2-1; D is perhaps TRBD2 (10 bases). The CDR3 coding sequence is TGTGCCAGCAGGGGACAGGGAAGTCCCCTGACTAGCGGGCGAGATTCCTACAATGAGCAGTTCTTC. Amino acids: CASRGQGSPLTSGRDSYNEQFF.